The 16 T cell receptor beta chains below were found in one sample sequenced in a study of blood T cell repertoires in COVID-19. TCRdb keeps only in-frame clones here, not all; method: immunoSEQ multiplex PCR. The sample lists about 150,000 clones; approximately 82% were seen once. The sequenced material came from peripheral blood. The receptors come from a woman in her 50s in a cohort sampled during active or convalescent COVID-19.

The V gene is TRBV12-3 or TRBV12-4, the J gene TRBJ2-7, with a tentative D call TRBD1 (5 bases). With 4 bases removed from V and 2 bases from J, the gap between germline ends came to 9 bases. This CDR3 comprises 13 residues. In DNA form, the CDR3 reads TGTGCCAGCAGTTCAGGGCCAACCTACGAGCAGTACTTC. Encoded protein: CASSSGPTYEQYF.

J is TRBJ2-5 and V is TRBV29-1, with D perhaps TRBD1 (5 bases). V lost 0 bases to trimming and J lost 3 bases, with 17 bases between them. The germline V gene has CDR1 SQVTM and CDR2 ANQGSEA. The CDR3 length is 16 residues. CDR3 in DNA: TGCAGCGTTGAAGATCCCCGGCAGGGATCAAAAGAGACCCAGTACTTC. This codes for CSVEDPRQGSKETQYF.

The rearrangement links TRBV29-1 to TRBJ1-6, with a weak D call TRBD1 (6 bases). Trimming removed 4 bases from V and 7 bases from J, with 11 bases in between. The CDR3 loop spans 13 amino acids. The V gene's germline CDR1 is SQVTM and CDR2 ANQGSEA. In DNA, the CDR3 is TGCAGCGTTGCCATTGACAGGAATTCACCCCTCCACTTT. This codes for CSVAIDRNSPLHF.

The chain employs TRBV7-3 and TRBJ2-7; TRBD1 might be the D (5 bases). Germline CDR1 is SGHTA and CDR2 is FQGTGA. Trimming removed 5 bases from V and 1 base from J, with 15 bases in between. CDR3 length: 15 amino acids. Here the CDR3 DNA reads TGTGCCAGCAGCCCAGGCCCAGGGTCGTCCTACGAGCAGTACTTC. This translates into CASSPGPGSSYEQYF. Based on the CDR3 plus reference TRBV7-3 and TRBJ2-7, the full variable domain is GAGVSQTPSNKVTEKGKYVELRCDPISGHTALYWYRQSLGQGPEFLIYFQGTGAADDSGLPNDRFFAVRPEGSVSTLKIQRTERGDSAVYLCASSPGPGSSYEQYFGPGTRLTVT.

The chain recombines TRBV12-3 or TRBV12-4 with TRBJ1-1; D remains ambiguous. Trimming took 3 bases from V and 10 from J, leaving 15 bases between them. The CDR3 consists of 13 residues. The CDR3 loop reads CASSFGSPGGAFF. For the CDR3, the DNA is TGTGCCAGCAGTTTCGGTTCTCCTGGTGGAGCTTTCTTT.

V gene TRBV15 combines with J gene TRBJ1-1, with D possibly matching TRBD1 (6 bases). CDR3 length: 15 amino acids. V lost 5 bases to trimming and J lost 5 bases, with 18 bases between them. Germline-derived CDR1 and CDR2 are LNHNV and YYDKDF (reference sequence). CDR3 nucleotide sequence: TGTGCCACCAGCGCCCGGGAGGGTAGGGGGACTGAAGCTTTCTTT. Amino acid sequence: CATSAREGRGTEAFF.

This clone occurred a few times. This chain connects TRBV7-2 to TRBJ2-3; 7 bases fit TRBD2. This CDR3 contains 16 residues. V was pared by 5 bases and J by 2 bases, with 10 bases of the junction left unmatched. Germline V lookup: CDR1 SGHTA, CDR2 FQGNSA. The CDR3 sequence is CASSPYGGGITDTQYF. The CDR3 coding sequence is TGTGCCAGCAGCCCCTACGGCGGGGGTATCACAGATACGCAGTATTTT.

This chain connects TRBV4-1 to TRBJ1-2, with 10 bases fitting TRBD1. This CDR3 comprises 22 residues. Germline V gene data show CDR1 as MGHRA and CDR2 as YSYEKL. With V trimmed by 1 base and J by 4 bases, 24 bases remained unmatched. CDR3 nucleotides: TGCGCCAGCAGCCAAGGCCTACAAGGGGGACAGGGGACTGGGTTAGGGTTCTATGGCTACACCTTC. Its protein is CASSQGLQGGQGTGLGFYGYTF.

The chain combines TRBV10-2 with TRBJ2-1; 10 bases align to TRBD1. The CDR3 spans 16 residues. Germline V gene data show CDR1 as WSHSY and CDR2 as SAAADI. Losses at the gene ends were 8 bases for V and 3 bases for J; bases not matched to a gene: 10. CDR3 coding DNA: TGCGCCAGCGGTCGGGACAGGGGACAAGACTACAATGAGCAGTTCTTC. Translation: CASGRDRGQDYNEQFF.

Details on this clone: An end of the junction does not agree with germline; a read error may underlie this. The gene calls are TRBV19 and TRBJ1-1; tentatively, D is TRBD1 (5 bases). The CDR3 has 10 residues. Germline-derived CDR1 and CDR2 are LNHDA and SQIVND (reference sequence). The CDR3 reads CGRGYTEAFF. In DNA form, the CDR3 reads TGCGGGCGGGGGTACACTGAAGCTTTCTTT.

V is TRBV7-3 and J is TRBJ2-3; 8 positions agree with TRBD1. The CDR3 is made up of 12 amino acids. The germline V gene has CDR1 SGHTA and CDR2 FQGTGA. The V segment lost 4 bases and the J segment 9 bases; nucleotides outside the gene matches: 3. The CDR3 is CASSYTGGTQYF. The DNA for the CDR3 is TGTGCCAGCAGCTACACAGGGGGAACGCAGTATTTT.

V gene TRBV24-1 combines with J gene TRBJ2-1; 10 nucleotides match TRBD2. V shed 8 bases and J 6 bases; nucleotides not matched to a gene: 6. The V gene's germline CDR1 is KGHDR and CDR2 SFDVKD. This CDR3 spans 14 amino acids. The CDR3 region has the DNA TGTGCCACCACAAGCGGGGGGGCCCTCAATGAGCAGTTCTTC. It yields the protein CATTSGGALNEQFF.

The V and J genes are TRBV3-1 (or the pseudogene TRBV3-2) and TRBJ2-7; 10 bases match TRBD1. CDR3 size: 16 residues. The germline V gene encodes CDR1 LGHDT and CDR2 YNNKEL (reference sequence). V gave up 0 bases and J gave up 7 bases; unmatched junction bases: 9. As DNA, the CDR3 is TGTGCCAGCAGCCAAGAAGGGGGACAGGGGACTAGTGAGCAGTACTTC. It yields the protein CASSQEGGQGTSEQYF.

V gene TRBV6-6 combines with J gene TRBJ2-5; the match to TRBD1 covers 12 bases. The trim removed 6 bases at V and 2 bases at J, leaving 4 bases unmatched. The CDR3 has 15 residues. In germline, CDR1 is MNHNY, CDR2 SVGAGI (reference sequence). The CDR3 DNA is TGTGCCAGCAGGGGGACAGGGGGCGGACAAGAGACCCAGTACTTC. Translated, it gives CASRGTGGGQETQYF.

The chain couples TRBV7-3 to TRBJ1-1; 7 bases map to TRBD1. Germline V lookup: CDR1 SGHTA, CDR2 FQGTGA. CDR3 length equals 13 residues. Unmatched junction bases numbered 4, after V lost 5 bases and J lost 4 bases. CDR3 coding DNA: TGTGCCAGCAGCCTGACAGGGTTCACTGAAGCTTTCTTT. It is translated as CASSLTGFTEAFF.

The gene calls are TRBV30 and TRBJ1-5; 9 bases match TRBD1. The CDR3 runs to 16 residues. Germline loops: CDR1 GTSNPN, CDR2 SVGIG (reference sequence). Losses at the gene ends were 6 bases for V and 0 bases for J; bases not matched to a gene: 9. CDR3 DNA: TGTGCCTGCTCCGGGACAGGGTATTATAGCAATCAGCCCCAGCATTTT. Protein sequence: CACSGTGYYSNQPQHF.